This is a list of T cell receptor beta chains from one sample in a study of blood T cells in healthy people across ages. TCRdb recomputed calls from the 5' RACE reads with MiXCR, one row per CDR3 protein. The sample lists 270,000 or so distinct CDR3 sequences; roughly a quarter were seen once. Sequencing input: blood. The receptors originated from a woman aged 70-85 years in good health. CDR3s include the opening cysteine and the closing phenylalanine or tryptophan. D genes are given only for firm matches. Size values are once, few and many counts, or a class for expanded clones, and some rows have none.

j_gene | abundance | v_gene | d_gene | CDR3aa | CDR3nt
TRBJ2-1 | - | TRBV28 | TRBD2 | CASITRHSGSNEQFF | TGTGCCAGCATAACTCGTCATAGCGGGTCGAATGAGCAGTTCTTC
TRBJ2-3 | - | TRBV10-3 | - | CAISGKATDTQYF | TGTGCCATCAGTGGGAAAGCCACAGATACGCAGTATTTT
TRBJ2-3 | few | TRBV7-3 | - | CASSPQPGPISTDTQYF | TGTGCCAGCAGCCCACAACCGGGACCAATTAGCACAGATACGCAGTATTTT
TRBJ2-1 | few | TRBV18 | - | CASSPSHNEQFF | TGTGCCAGCTCACCTTCCCACAATGAGCAGTTCTTC
TRBJ1-4 | - | TRBV27 | - | CASSLWGRGEKLFF | TGTGCCAGCAGTTTATGGGGTCGGGGTGAAAAACTGTTTTTT
TRBJ1-2 | - | TRBV4-3 | TRBD1 | CASSQDSGQAGYTF | TGCGCCAGCAGCCAAGATAGTGGACAGGCTGGCTACACCTTC
TRBJ1-4 | - | TRBV3-1 | - | CASTGKANEKLFF | TGTGCCAGCACAGGAAAAGCTAATGAAAAACTGTTTTTT
TRBJ2-7 | - | TRBV7-7 | TRBD1 | CASSLVQGSDEQYF | TGTGCCAGCAGCTTAGTACAGGGGAGTGACGAGCAGTACTTC
TRBJ2-7 | - | TRBV7-2 | - | CASSLVPPVDKYEQYF | TGTGCCAGCAGCTTAGTCCCCCCGGTAGACAAGTACGAGCAGTACTTC
TRBJ2-1 | - | TRBV20-1 | TRBD2 | CSARDFTSGSNEQFF | TGCAGTGCTAGAGATTTCACTAGCGGGAGCAATGAGCAGTTCTTC
TRBJ2-7 | few | TRBV7-8 | TRBD1 | CASSRQGISYEQYF | TGTGCCAGCAGTCGACAGGGGATATCCTACGAGCAGTACTTC
TRBJ2-7 | many | TRBV5-1 | TRBD2 | CASSFSSSGSSEQYF | TGCGCCAGCAGCTTCTCGTCTAGCGGGAGTTCCGAGCAGTACTTC
TRBJ2-3 | few | TRBV7-3 | TRBD2 | CASSLKAGGSGTDTQYF | TGTGCCAGCAGCTTAAAGGCGGGCGGGAGTGGCACAGATACGCAGTATTTT
TRBJ2-1 | once | TRBV15 | - | CATSRDGQGVYNEQFF | TGTGCCACCAGCAGAGATGGGCAGGGCGTCTACAATGAGCAGTTCTTC
TRBJ2-2 | - | TRBV5-1 | - | CASSLGLGGLSNTGELFF | TGCGCCAGCAGCTTGGGCCTTGGCGGCCTTTCTAACACCGGGGAGCTGTTTTTT
TRBJ1-3 | many | TRBV5-8 | - | CASSLEPRGANTIYF | TGTGCCAGCAGCTTGGAACCCCGGGGGGCGAACACCATATATTTT
TRBJ2-1 | few | TRBV6-2/TRBV6-3 | - | CASSDLGGGGGNEQFF | TGTGCCAGCAGCGACCTCGGGGGTGGGGGAGGCAATGAGCAGTTCTTC
TRBJ2-5 | - | TRBV5-8 | - | CASSLGAGTQETQYF | TGTGCCAGCAGCTTGGGGGCGGGGACTCAAGAGACCCAGTACTTC
TRBJ2-4 | - | TRBV6-5 | - | CASSYSRPTQAAKNIQYF | TGTGCCAGCAGTTACTCTAGACCTACCCAAGCGGCCAAAAACATTCAGTACTTC
TRBJ2-2 | - | TRBV6-5 | - | CASSYHQGSAGGLFF | TGTGCCAGCAGTTACCACCAGGGGTCTGCCGGGGGGCTGTTTTTT
TRBJ2-1 | - | TRBV5-1 | - | CASSSNSGYNEQFF | TGCGCCAGCAGCTCCAATAGCGGATACAATGAGCAGTTCTTC
TRBJ2-7 | - | TRBV6-1 | TRBD1 | CASSPAGQGSRGLYEQYF | TGTGCCAGCAGTCCCGCAGGACAGGGGAGTCGGGGGCTCTACGAGCAGTACTTC
TRBJ2-1 | - | TRBV6-2/TRBV6-3 | - | CASRPRQVSYNEQFF | TGTGCCAGCAGACCTCGACAGGTATCCTACAATGAGCAGTTCTTC
TRBJ2-5 | - | TRBV15 | - | CATSTRETQYF | TGTGCCACCAGCACCCGAGAGACCCAGTACTTC